This T cell receptor beta chain was recorded in a study of T cells after posttransplantation cyclophosphamide (dated by TCRdb to about 2016). Study-wide context: The study tracked T cell repertoire reconstitution by TRB sequencing after myeloablative bone marrow transplantation using posttransplantation cyclophosphamide as GVHD prophylaxis. TRB sequencing was also done on up to roughly 3 additional blood samples from 2 to 5.2 years after transplant in 3 patients, and on pretransplant blood from 4 patients. Samples from a few dozen PTCy-treated patients, along with samples from about 16 of their related bone marrow donors, underwent antigen receptor sequencing. Public TRB sequences were queried against a database of over 3,500 sequences associated with responses to pathogens, tumor antigens, self-antigens and alloantigens. Blood from all 34 PTCy patients with 1-year posttransplant specimens was subjected to TRB sequencing. Because TRA and TRB clonality correlated tightly in 8 to 10 samples, the subsequent TCR analyses were limited to TRB only. Results and caveats for the whole study, not just this receptor: The TRB repertoires of T cells infiltrating skin or the GI tract showed only limited overlap with the TRB repertoires found in blood. Across over 40 patients, TRB clonality was highly associated with recipient CMV seropositivity and CMV reactivation, and PTCy diversity was similar to diversity in CNI/methotrexate controls. Donor-recipient similarity was low at 1-2 months but rose over the first year, and later blood repertoires were often dominated by donor CD8+ memory clones.

Worth noting for this clone: It has no known antigen specificity. No qualities accompany the bases; no much larger clone lies one base away.

Peripheral blood samples were provided by related bone marrow donors on the day of marrow donation. Peripheral blood and bone marrow mononuclear cells were isolated by Ficoll-Hypaque density centrifugation and cryopreserved. Genomic DNA was used for TRB sequencing, which was performed with the immunoSEQ assay at survey resolution or with the hsTCRB kit. Concerning the study's data processing: The immunoSEQ software handled initial read processing, and the LymphoSeq R package was used for repertoire analyses. For each TRB dataset, clonality was calculated as 1 minus normalized Shannon entropy, and the Gini coefficient was computed as well. To infer phenotypes in unsorted samples, TRB sequences from sorted subsets of the recipient or donor were mapped onto the unsorted samples of the same recipient. Imported from immuneACCESS, the table was reduced by TCRdb to in-frame sequences with V and J called. These copies leave out some clones; in studies compared against another copy, an unresolved V gene accounts for under half, and the cause of the remainder is not known. The DNA gave D and trimming, while V, J and clone size come from that table. The sample table shows about 52,000 clones, and 94% are seen once. The top ten clones comprise 2.5% to 3.5% of the sample.

Sequences LNHDA (CDR1) and SQIVND (CDR2) are obtained from the germline V gene (reference sequence). From its cysteine to its phenylalanine, the CDR3 spans 14 amino acids. Solely the CDR3 DNA is kept, with 42 bases framed from the first base. V is pruned by 5 bases and J by 5 bases, leaving 6 bases of the junction without a gene match. Specimen: PBMCs. This receptor was obtained from a woman in her twenties or thirties in good health and a related stem cell transplant donor. This chain joins TRBV19 to TRBJ2-5; the central 9 bases match TRBD1. The DNA sequence reads TGTGCCAGTAGTGCGAGACAGGGGGATGAGACCCAGTACTTC. This codes for CASSARQGDETQYF.